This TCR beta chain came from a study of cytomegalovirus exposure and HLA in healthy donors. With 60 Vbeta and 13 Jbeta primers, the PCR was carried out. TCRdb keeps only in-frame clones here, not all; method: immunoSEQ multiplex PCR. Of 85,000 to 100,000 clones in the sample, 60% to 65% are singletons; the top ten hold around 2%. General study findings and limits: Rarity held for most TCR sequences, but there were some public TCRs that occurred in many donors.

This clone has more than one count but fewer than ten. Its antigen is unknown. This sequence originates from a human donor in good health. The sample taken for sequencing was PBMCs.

The CDR3 nucleotides are TGTGCCAGCAGCTTCGTCAACAAAAACACTGAAGCTTTCTTT. This codes for CASSFVNKNTEAFF. The V call is TRBV5-4, the J call TRBJ1-1; D is unclear. Germline V gene data show CDR1 as SGHNT and CDR2 as YYREEE (reference sequence). V was cut by 2 bases and J by 2 bases, with 10 bases left in between. The CDR3 spans 14 residues.